This T cell receptor (beta chain) was identified during a study of cytomegalovirus exposure and HLA in healthy donors (dated by TCRdb to 2016 to 2017). With regard to the full study: An earlier analysis of some 600 of the donors reported 276 Gb of sequence data and 90 million to 120 million unique TCR beta sequences obtained from roughly 180 million T cells. About 300 gigabases of sequencing data and approximately 85 million unique TCR sequences were included in an early release covering roughly 600 HLA-typed donors. Of the 300 to 500 genotyped donors, roughly 80% were placed in the genetic ancestry cluster associated with self-reported Caucasian donors. The study was designed to test whether signatures of past pathogen exposure could be identified by cataloging public T cell receptors. The T cell repertoires of 670 or so subjects were profiled by immunosequencing and related to cytomegalovirus serostatus. Along with the approximately 670-subject first cohort, a separate validation cohort of over 90 different subjects was used. High-throughput TCR immunosequencing, statistical association of individual TCRs with disease status, and machine learning were combined to predict cytomegalovirus infection status. To study patterns of TCR occurrence, a later analysis re-analyzed previously published TCR beta repertoires from 650 to 750 donors and added high-resolution HLA genotyping. Rather than drawing on any new phenotypic data, the later analysis identified candidate immune exposures from TCR beta sequences and the way those sequences occurred across donors. In an earlier analysis of a few hundred of the donors, high-throughput TCR beta sequencing was used to judge whether each TCR beta V gene segment behaved as functional or pseudogenic. Alongside the repertoire data, information on donor age, sex, ethnicity and CMV serostatus was compiled. Genome-wide SNP genotypes for about 65% of the roughly 670 donors were used in a later genetic analysis, which treated that subset as a discovery cohort. Every discovery cohort repertoire had been produced on one sequencing platform. Class I and class II HLA loci were covered by the typing at four-digit resolution. The number of typed donors differed by locus: roughly 620-630 for A, B, C, DRB1 and DQB1; some 500 for DQA1; 606 for DPA1; and roughly 450 for DPB1. Because of strong linkage in the cohort, roughly five DR-DQ haplotypes were treated as single units for association and clustering. Among a few hundred genotyped donors of the cohort, an average of 235,054 unique TCR beta nucleotide sequences were sequenced per donor, around 20% of them non-productive. General findings and caveats noted by the study authors: The study listed approximately 150 TCR beta chains as associated with cytomegalovirus. Most CMV-associated TCR beta chains appeared to be HLA-restricted in a later analysis, and the HLA associations seemed to be driven largely by CMV exposure. The authors suggested that the approach could potentially be extended to other disease states and immunological phenotypes. Because counts were too low, some 16 rarely observed V segments, including chromosome 9 orphons, were excluded from the earlier analysis of 587 of the donors. Specific HLA alleles were associated with 15,000 to 20,000 TCR beta sequences at a false discovery rate of 0.05 in a later analysis. An association between a missense DCLRE1C variant and V-gene and J-gene trimming of TCR beta chains was found in a later genetic analysis and replicated in an independent cohort. In a later analysis, HLA-associated TCR beta chains were found to be more clonally expanded and to have lower generation probabilities than equally common non-associated chains. In an earlier analysis of fewer than 750 of the donors, most TCR beta V segments were observed in productive rearrangements about 87% or about 30% of the time, broadly matching IMGT annotations. Only TCR beta chains were sequenced in this cohort, and the absence of alpha or paired-chain data limited detectable features. A few of the identified cytomegalovirus-associated TCR beta chains were confirmed in vitro to be specific for cytomegalovirus antigens. Some IMGT-functional V segments, including TRBV6-2 and TRBV6-3, could not be told apart with the 87-base-pair reads, so those segments were excluded. In both the original and validation cohorts, the classifier was reported to diagnose cytomegalovirus status with high specificity and sensitivity. A later analysis found that TCR association rates varied across HLA loci, with DRB1 alleles showing the most associated TCRs and HLA-C alleles the fewest. CMV serostatus was the only immune exposure information available for the cohort. Most TCR sequences were observed very rarely across donors, whereas some public TCRs were present in many individuals. In a later analysis, several top co-occurrence clusters were reported to appear linked to parvovirus B19, influenza, CMV and Epstein-Barr virus. A further reported finding was that TCR beta sequences accurately predicted the HLA-A and HLA-B alleles for most subjects in the first cohort. The presence/absence analyses assumed that sequencing depth was roughly uniform across donors, and that assumption may not be true. Correlated functional status among segregating V segments might reflect linkage disequilibrium, but an unknown experimental factor could not be ruled out. Strong co-occurrence of HLA alleles, especially DR and DQ, made assigning TCR associations to individual alleles difficult. A group of highly shared sequence variants was considered likely to be a technical artifact of the sequencing pipeline. Compared with the 666-donor mean, donors in an Asian-associated ancestry cluster had fewer N-insertions in productive TCRs, according to a later genetic analysis. HLA typing was unavailable for some donors at each locus, so association tests used only the typed subset.

In total, approximately 700 healthy bone marrow donors made up the cohort. All cohort members were sampled while nominally healthy, although unrecorded immune exposures were likely present. The donor was CMV seropositive and was included in the group of approximately 300 seropositive cohort members. A peripheral blood sample was provided by each donor, and peripheral blood mononuclear cells were used for TCR beta sequencing. Genomic DNA was extracted from the blood cell samples with the Qiagen DNeasy Blood Extraction Kit. Libraries were made using the immunoSEQ multiplex PCR assay. A mixture of 60 forward primers for TCR Vbeta segments and 13 reverse primers for TCR Jbeta segments was used in the multiplex PCR. The CDR3 region of rearranged TCR beta genes was amplified from genomic DNA with a multiplex PCR assay. On the Illumina HiSeq System, the amplified TCR beta libraries were sequenced as 87-base-pair reads. Concerning the study's data processing: A later analysis counted 65 million to 90 million unique TCR beta chains across the 650 to 700 repertoires, and about 10 million of these chains were shared by at least two donors. Raw reads were error-corrected and collapsed into unique sequences by a nearest-neighbor algorithm in which closely related sequences were merged to remove PCR and sequencing errors. To assign V, D and J gene segments, CDR3 sequences were aligned to IMGT reference sequences. For a sequence to be retained, a match of at least six nucleotides was required to both a V gene segment and a J gene segment. A rearrangement was called productive if the CDR3 had no stop codons and remained in frame with V and J, and every other rearrangement was called non-productive. CDR3 was defined by IMGT convention, running from the second conserved V-encoded cysteine to the conserved J-encoded phenylalanine. The earlier analysis of 500 to 650 of the donors excluded any sequence lacking an unambiguous match to a single V gene segment. An earlier analysis of 550 to 650 of the donors classified V segments as functional when productive rearrangements were above 56.7% and as segregating when the standard deviation between donors was above 5%. To diagnose cytomegalovirus status from the catalog of TCR beta chain sequences, a statistical classification framework was built. In a later analysis, TCR nucleotide sequences were compared against IMGT/GENE-DB human TR gene sequences so that V and J genes could be assigned. The TCRdist pipeline was used in a later analysis to assign CDR3 sequences and most-parsimonious VDJ recombination scenarios. In a later analysis, every TCR beta chain was defined by the combination of its CDR3 amino acid sequence and its V-gene family, and reads without a unique V-gene family were dropped. In a later analysis, 450 to 600 highly shared, low-generation-probability nucleotide sequences were removed to address suspected cross-contamination and a sequencing artifact. A later analysis calculated a clonal expansion index for each public chain from normalized within-repertoire ranks of inferred template counts. In a later analysis, generation probabilities were computed using a VDJ recombination model fitted to out-of-frame rearrangements, and the results were checked against IGoR. A later analysis scored TCR-TCR, TCR-HLA and TCR-CMV co-occurrence with hypergeometric tests, applying a repertoire-size bias correction to TCR pairs. To estimate false discovery rates, a later analysis permuted the HLA or CMV assignments 20 times. In a later analysis, co-occurring TCRs were grouped using DBSCAN, and TCRdist sequence similarity was added for clustering within HLA-allele-positive subsets. Co-occurrence clustering excluded repertoires with fewer than 30,000 or more than 120,000 public chains, plus five with anomalous nucleotide sharing. Here the immuneACCESS table is served through TCRdb, limited to in-frame sequences with V and J called. Missing clones are a known gap in these copies; in checked studies unresolved V genes cover under half, and the rest lacks a known reason. V and J calls and clone size are as listed in that table; D and trimming were resolved from the DNA. Across this sample there are 79,000 or so clones, with over 60% seen only once. The ten largest clones take up around 15% of the sample.

Turning to this clone: The target of this receptor is not known. Per-nucleotide qualities are absent, and no much larger clonotype sits a single base away.

The trim is 4 bases for V and 2 bases for J, with a gap of 13 bases between the germline ends. From a lookup of the germline V gene, CDR1 and CDR2 are SGHDT and YYEEEE. The CDR3 holds 15 amino acids from the cysteine to the phenylalanine. Of the read, only the CDR3 DNA is kept; its 45 bases are in frame from base 1. The chain is encoded by TRBV5-6 joined to TRBJ1-3; the D segment cannot be called with confidence. This receptor was obtained from a woman in her thirties or forties in good health and CMV-seropositive. Sequenced material: PBMCs. The nucleotide sequence is given as TGTGCCAGCAGCGGCTGGAGGGCTCCTGGAAACACCATATATTTT. Its coded protein is CASSGWRAPGNTIYF.